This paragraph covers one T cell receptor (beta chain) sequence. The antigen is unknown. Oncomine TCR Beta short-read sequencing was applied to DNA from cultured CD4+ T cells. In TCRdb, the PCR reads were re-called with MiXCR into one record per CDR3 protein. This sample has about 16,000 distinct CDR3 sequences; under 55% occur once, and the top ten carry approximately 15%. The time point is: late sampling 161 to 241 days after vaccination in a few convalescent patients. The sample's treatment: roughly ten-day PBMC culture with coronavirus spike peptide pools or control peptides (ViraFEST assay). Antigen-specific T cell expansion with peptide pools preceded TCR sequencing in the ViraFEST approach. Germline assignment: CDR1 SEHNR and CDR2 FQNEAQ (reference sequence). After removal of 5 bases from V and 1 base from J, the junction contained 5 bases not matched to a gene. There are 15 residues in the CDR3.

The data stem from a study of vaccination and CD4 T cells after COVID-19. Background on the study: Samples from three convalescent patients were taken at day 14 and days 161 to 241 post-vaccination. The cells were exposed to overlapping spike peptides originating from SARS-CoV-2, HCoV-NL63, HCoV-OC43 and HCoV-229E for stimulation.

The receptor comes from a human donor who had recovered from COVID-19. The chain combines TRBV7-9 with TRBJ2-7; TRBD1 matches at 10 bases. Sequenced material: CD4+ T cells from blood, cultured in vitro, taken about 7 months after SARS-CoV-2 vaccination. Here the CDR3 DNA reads TGTGCCAGCAGCCCAGGACAGGGGGATTCCTACGAGCAGTACTTC. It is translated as CASSPGQGDSYEQYF.